The entry that follows covers one T cell receptor (beta chain) sequence. The data stem from a study of blood T cell repertoires in COVID-19. Ages ranged from roughly 18 to 100 years, with residence in 20 to 30 US areas. Participant reports of clinical history set cohort assignment. Donors of Cohort 3 who recovered were those that had two negative PCRs, clearance, or symptom resolution. Method: immunoSEQ multiplex PCR; TCRdb's copy keeps in-frame clones and lacks some. The sample gives under 300,000 clones, about four fifths of which show up once; roughly 3.6% is in the top ten. The CDR3 loop spans 16 amino acids. Germline assignment: CDR1 MNHEY and CDR2 SMNVEV (reference sequence). The V gene end was trimmed by 7 bases and the J gene end by 1 base; junction bases not matched to a gene: 12.

The sample taken for sequencing was PBMCs or T cells enriched from blood (not recorded which). The receptor was derived from a man aged 45 to 65 who had recovered from COVID-19. V gene TRBV27 combines with J gene TRBJ1-1; 7 bases match TRBD1. The CDR3 protein is CASTHYDRAPNTEAFF. CDR3 bases: TGTGCCAGCACCCACTACGACAGGGCTCCGAACACTGAAGCTTTCTTT.